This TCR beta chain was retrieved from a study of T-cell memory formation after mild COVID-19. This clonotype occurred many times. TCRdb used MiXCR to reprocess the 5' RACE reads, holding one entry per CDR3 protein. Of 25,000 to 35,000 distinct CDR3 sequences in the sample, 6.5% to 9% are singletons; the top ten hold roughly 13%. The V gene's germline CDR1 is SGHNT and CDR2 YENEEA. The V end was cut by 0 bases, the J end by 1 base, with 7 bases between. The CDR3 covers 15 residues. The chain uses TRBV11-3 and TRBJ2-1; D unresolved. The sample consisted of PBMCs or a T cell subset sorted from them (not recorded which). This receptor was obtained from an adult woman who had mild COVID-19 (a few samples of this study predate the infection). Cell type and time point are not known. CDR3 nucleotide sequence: TGTGCCAGCAGCTTAGATTTGAAGTCCTACAATGAGCAGTTCTTC. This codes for CASSLDLKSYNEQFF.